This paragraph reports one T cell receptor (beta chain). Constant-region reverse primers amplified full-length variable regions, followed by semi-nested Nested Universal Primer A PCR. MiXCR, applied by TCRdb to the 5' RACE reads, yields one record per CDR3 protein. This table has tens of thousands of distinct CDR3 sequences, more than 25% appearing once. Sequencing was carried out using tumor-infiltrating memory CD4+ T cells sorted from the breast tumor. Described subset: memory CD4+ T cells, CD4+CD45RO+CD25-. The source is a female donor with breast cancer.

The DNA for the CDR3 is TGTGCCACCCTCGGGAATTCCAGTCCTTTTGGAGGCTACACCTTC. This sequence encodes CATLGNSSPFGGYTF. The rearrangement joins TRBV28 to TRBJ1-2; D ambiguous. With 10 bases removed from V and 8 bases from J, the gap between germline ends came to 26 bases. The CDR3 consists of 15 residues. CDR1 MDHEN and CDR2 SYDVKM come from the germline V gene.